The 10 T cell receptor beta chains in this list originate from one sample, sequenced in a study of blood T cell repertoires in COVID-19 (dated by TCRdb to 2020 to 2021). Receptor amplification or capture employed the immunoSEQ multiplex PCR assay. TCRdb limited this immuneACCESS table to in-frame rearrangements with V and J called. A share of clones is missing; checked studies link under half to unresolved V genes, and the rest is unexplained. For this sample the table gives about 130,000 clones, of which around 82% were detected only once. Of the sample, roughly a sixth falls within the top ten clones. Specimen: peripheral blood. The receptors stem from a man aged 25 to 40 with COVID-19, enrolled during active disease.

The rearrangement joins TRBV7-3 to TRBJ2-7, with 14 nucleotides matching TRBD2. V lost 5 bases and J lost 10; bases outside the gene matches: 10. The CDR3 spans 15 residues. From germline, CDR1 is SGHTA and CDR2 FQGTGA. DNA for the CDR3: TGTGCCAGCAGCCCGGGGGGACTAGCGGGAGATTTACAGTACTTC. It is translated as CASSPGGLAGDLQYF.

The rearrangement uses TRBV5-5 and TRBJ2-3, with a tentative D call TRBD1 (6 bases). This CDR3 has 14 residues. Trimming stripped 0 bases from V and 2 bases from J, with 7 bases between. Germline lookup yields CDR1 SGHKS and CDR2 YYEKEE (reference sequence). The CDR3 loop is CASSLGTDTDTQYF. Here the CDR3 DNA reads TGTGCCAGCAGCTTGGGGACAGACACAGATACGCAGTATTTT.

The chain couples TRBV7-8 to TRBJ1-6; a weak D match, TRBD1 (5 bases). V lost 3 bases and J 9 bases, leaving 12 bases between the germline ends. Germline loops: CDR1 SGHVS, CDR2 FQNEAQ. This CDR3 has 14 residues. The CDR3 region is CASSFGREASPLHF. The CDR3 bases are TGTGCCAGCAGCTTTGGCAGGGAGGCTTCACCCCTCCACTTT.

V gene TRBV12-5 combines with J gene TRBJ1-2, with D tentatively TRBD1 (5 bases). The CDR3 runs to 12 residues. With 5 bases removed from V and 8 bases from J, the gap between germline ends came to 12 bases. Germline CDR1 and CDR2: LGHNT and FRNRAP. CDR3 sequence: CASGPPGGGYTF. Here the CDR3 DNA reads TGTGCTAGTGGTCCGCCGGGGGGGGGCTACACCTTC.

The CDR3 reads CSVEVRYEQYF. The CDR3 DNA is TGCAGCGTTGAAGTCAGGTACGAGCAGTACTTC. The chain joins TRBV29-1 to TRBJ2-7; no firm D call. This CDR3 has 11 residues. Trimming took off 1 base at V and 4 bases at J, with 5 bases between the two ends. Germline CDR1 SQVTM, CDR2 ANQGSEA.

J is TRBJ2-3 and V is TRBV5-5; perhaps TRBD2 as D (5 bases). Per germline, CDR1 SGHKS and CDR2 YYEKEE (reference sequence). This CDR3 region has 15 residues. Trimming removed 0 bases from V and 9 bases from J, with 17 bases in between. CDR3 DNA: TGTGCCAGCAGCTTGGGTGGGAGTCCCCTGGAGACGCAGTATTTT. It specifies CASSLGGSPLETQYF.

This chain connects TRBV10-3 to TRBJ1-5; TRBD1 agrees at 7 bases. This CDR3 comprises 13 residues. From germline, CDR1 is ENHRY and CDR2 SYGVKD. Trimming cost V 10 bases and J 6 bases; bases outside gene matches: 9. CDR3 in DNA: TGTGCCACCGACAGGGTAGGAGGTCAGCCCCAGCATTTT. It encodes CATDRVGGQPQHF.

CDR3 amino acids: CASSPRFSGRGGKNIQYF. The CDR3 DNA reads TGTGCCAGCAGCCCTCGATTTAGCGGGAGGGGGGGCAAAAACATTCAGTACTTC. The V call is TRBV3-1 (or the pseudogene TRBV3-2), the J call TRBJ2-4; TRBD2 matches 11 bases. Trimming removed 4 bases from V and 3 bases from J; junction bases left unmatched: 11. This CDR3 has 18 residues. CDR1 and CDR2 from the germline V gene are LGHDT and YNNKEL (reference sequence).

The chain recombines TRBV3-1 (or the pseudogene TRBV3-2) with TRBJ1-5; 11 bases are shared with TRBD1. The length of the CDR3 is 16 residues. In germline, CDR1 is LGHDT, CDR2 YNNKEL (reference sequence). The V segment lost 4 bases and the J segment 3 bases; nucleotides outside the gene matches: 5. CDR3 sequence: CASSPGTGGYNQPQHF. The CDR3, as DNA: TGTGCCAGCAGCCCGGGGACAGGGGGTTACAATCAGCCCCAGCATTTT.

This rearrangement joins TRBV2 to TRBJ2-7; 7 bases are shared with TRBD2. Germline CDR1 and CDR2: SNHLY and FYNNEI. After removal of 6 bases from V and 0 bases from J, the junction contained 5 bases not matched to a gene. There are 14 residues in the CDR3. CDR3 protein: CASRYRDYSYEQYF. The CDR3 nucleotides are TGTGCCAGCAGGTACCGGGACTACTCCTACGAGCAGTACTTC.